This T cell receptor (beta chain) was found in a study of shared clonotypes between healthy human individuals. Study-wide points: The expectation was that sequencing depth would affect clonotype sharing among donors. Estimated clonotype richness was generally higher in naive than memory subsets.

Notes on this clone: Antigen: not known.

Clones were sequenced by immunoSEQ multiplex PCR, and TCRdb holds only the in-frame ones, with some missing. The sample lists roughly 1,500,000 clones, 98% occurring once. From germline, CDR1 is MDHEN and CDR2 SYDVKM. V shed 6 bases and J shed 11 bases, with 13 bases lying between them. This CDR3 is 11 amino acids long. This clonotype was sampled from a man aged 30 to 45 in good health. V is TRBV28 and J is TRBJ1-1, with unresolved D. The sequencing sample was made of naive CD4+ T cells sorted from blood. The subset is: CD45RA+ positively selected. The DNA of the CDR3 is TGTGCCAGCAGCCTAACACGGAACGCTTTCTTT. Translation gives CASSLTRNAFF.